The 26 T cell receptor beta chains below were found in one sample sequenced in a study of vaccination and CD4 T cells after COVID-19. Their target antigens are unknown. Cultured CD4+ T-cell DNA underwent Oncomine TCR Beta short-read sequencing. A single record per CDR3 protein comes from TCRdb applying MiXCR to the PCR reads. The table lists roughly 15,000 distinct CDR3 sequences, around half of them singletons. Treatment meaning: approximately 11-day PBMC culture with coronavirus spike peptide pools or control peptides (ViraFEST assay). The sample here was CD4+ T cells from blood, cultured in vitro, taken before SARS-CoV-2 vaccination. These TCRs come from a human donor who had recovered from COVID-19.

This clonotype appeared a few times. The chain is built from TRBV20-1 and TRBJ2-5, with 8 bases aligning to TRBD2. Germline V lookup: CDR1 DFQATT, CDR2 SNEGSKA (reference sequence). V dropped 5 bases and J dropped 1; count of bases not matched to a gene: 12. The CDR3 consists of 16 residues. CDR3 residues: CSAEPPPGRAQETQYF. DNA of the CDR3: TGCAGTGCTGAACCCCCCCCCGGGAGGGCCCAAGAGACCCAGTACTTC.

This clonotype was detected a few times. The chain recombines TRBV6-1 with TRBJ1-1, with D hard to call. Trimming cost V 1 base and J 1 base, with 10 bases left between them. The CDR3 runs 15 residues. In germline, CDR1 is MNHNS, CDR2 SASEGT. CDR3 nucleotides: TGTGCCAGCAGTGAAGAGGTTGCACAGAACACTGAAGCTTTCTTT. Translating gives CASSEEVAQNTEAFF.

The chain employs TRBV7-8 and TRBJ2-7, with D maybe TRBD1 (6 bases). CDR1 is SGHVS, CDR2 FQNEAQ, per germline. The CDR3 has 12 amino acids. V was clipped by 1 base and J by 6 bases, with 7 bases between them. This chain's CDR3 is CASSLEGVEQYF. The CDR3 nucleotides are TGTGCCAGCAGCTTAGAGGGGGTCGAGCAGTACTTC.

The chain uses TRBV9 and TRBJ2-1; 8 bases line up with TRBD2. The CDR3 covers 12 residues. Germline V lookup: CDR1 SGDLS, CDR2 YYNGEE. V lost 3 bases to trimming and J lost 15 bases; unmatched junction nucleotides: 8. This CDR3 reads CASSERPGLGFF. CDR3 DNA: TGTGCCAGCAGCGAACGGCCGGGACTAGGGTTCTTC.

The V and J genes are TRBV7-2 and TRBJ2-7, with D possibly TRBD2 on 5 matching bases. CDR1 is SGHTA and CDR2 is FQGNSA in the germline V gene. The CDR3 extends over 14 amino acids. Trimming removed 4 bases from V and 2 bases from J, with 12 bases in between. CDR3 loop: CASSYRTGTYEQYF. The CDR3 nucleotides read TGTGCCAGCAGCTACCGCACGGGGACCTACGAGCAGTACTTC. Based on the CDR3 plus reference TRBV7-2 and TRBJ2-7, the full variable domain is GAGVSQSPSNKVTEKGKDVELRCDPISGHTALYWYRQSLGQGLEFLIYFQGNSAPDKSGLPSDRFSAERTGGSVSTLTIQRTQQEDSAVYLCASSYRTGTYEQYFGPGTRLTVT.

This clonotype came up a few times. The rearrangement joins TRBV20-1 to TRBJ1-5, with D uncertain. Germline CDR1 reads DFQATT; CDR2 reads SNEGSKA (reference sequence). Trimming took 1 base from V and 2 from J, leaving 6 bases between them. CDR3 length: 13 amino acids. The CDR3 DNA is TGCAGTGCTAGAGGTGGGGGCAATCAGCCCCAGCATTTT. Residues: CSARGGGNQPQHF.

This clonotype was counted a few times. The rearrangement uses TRBV20-1 and TRBJ1-1; D may be TRBD1 (6 bases). The germline gives CDR1 DFQATT, CDR2 SNEGSKA (reference sequence). CDR3 length equals 15 residues. This CDR3 is CSAKSNRDPNTEAFF. The CDR3 region has the DNA TGCAGCGCGAAATCCAACAGGGACCCGAACACTGAAGCTTTCTTT.

V usage is TRBV7-2 and J usage is TRBJ2-7; 8 nucleotides match TRBD1. The junction had 16 bases not matched to a gene; V was cut back by 4 bases and J by 5 bases. The CDR3 extends over 17 amino acids. Germline CDR1 reads SGHTA; CDR2 reads FQGNSA. CDR3 in DNA: TGTGCCAGCAGCTCCGGACAGGGAAGGTTCGTTGGTCACGAGCAGTACTTC. This codes for CASSSGQGRFVGHEQYF.

The CDR3 protein is CASSVSTDTQYF. In DNA form, the CDR3 reads TGTGCCAGCAGCGTTAGCACAGATACGCAGTATTTT. The gene calls are TRBV11-3 and TRBJ2-3; no firm D call. Germline V CDR1 and CDR2: SGHNT, YENEEA. V shed 5 bases and J shed 0 bases, with 3 bases lying between them. The CDR3 spans 12 residues. Based on the CDR3 plus reference TRBV11-3 and TRBJ2-3, the full variable domain is EAGVVQSPRYKIIEKKQPVAFWCNPISGHNTLYWYLQNLGQGPELLIRYENEEAVDDSQLPKDRFSAERLKGVDSTLKIQPAELGDSAVYLCASSVSTDTQYFGPGTRLTVL.

The chain couples TRBV7-3 to TRBJ2-2, with 8 positions matching TRBD1. CDR1 SGHTA and CDR2 FQGTGA come from the germline V gene. The CDR3 has 14 amino acids. J gave up 7 bases and V 7 bases, and 8 bases lay outside the gene matches. CDR3 nucleotide sequence: TGTGCCAGCACCCCGGGACAGGTGGGCGGGGAGCTGTTTTTT. Translated, it gives CASTPGQVGGELFF.

This chain joins TRBV29-1 and TRBJ2-7; 8 positions agree with TRBD2. This CDR3 has 17 residues. Trimming took 4 bases from V and 6 from J; bases not matched to a gene: 20. Germline V gene sequence: CDR1 SQVTM, CDR2 ANQGSEA. The CDR3, as DNA: TGCAGCGTTGTTACTAGCGGAAAGGGAGTGAGGAAGGGCGAGCAGTACTTC. Translated, it gives CSVVTSGKGVRKGEQYF.

This clonotype was recorded a few times. This rearrangement joins TRBV20-1 to TRBJ2-3; D not certain. This CDR3 region has 13 residues. Deletions cut 3 bases from V and 0 bases from J, with 7 bases between. CDR1 DFQATT and CDR2 SNEGSKA come from the germline V gene (reference sequence). The CDR3, as DNA: TGCAGTGCTAGTCTAGGGAGCACAGATACGCAGTATTTT. This translates into CSASLGSTDTQYF.

This clonotype was counted between two and nine times. The V call is TRBV1, the J call TRBJ2-1; the D segment call TRBD1 is taken from the table without a DNA check. TRBV1 is deemed a pseudogene. The CDR3 has 16 residues. The CDR3 spells CTSSNPGTGAYNEQFF. The CDR3 bases are TGCACCAGCAGCAACCCTGGGACTGGGGCCTACAATGAGCAGTTCTTC.

The chain couples TRBV4-3 to TRBJ2-5; D not certain. Trimming pared 0 bases from V and 3 bases from J, leaving 5 bases between. The CDR3 length is 13 residues. Germline V gene data show CDR1 as LGHNA and CDR2 as YSLEER. CDR3 coding DNA: TGCGCCAGCAGCCAAGATACGGAAGAGACCCAGTACTTC. This sequence encodes CASSQDTEETQYF.

This chain uses TRBV27 with TRBJ2-6; TRBD1 aligns across 12 bases. J lost 1 base, V lost 6 bases, and 4 bases had no gene match. Per the germline V gene, CDR1 is MNHEY and CDR2 is SMNVEV (reference sequence). The CDR3 is 17 amino acids. CDR3 DNA sequence: TGTGCCAGCAGGAAGGGACAGGGGGCATCTGGGGCCAACGTCCTGACTTTC. Translated: CASRKGQGASGANVLTF.

V usage is TRBV6-1 and J usage is TRBJ1-4; 7 positions agree with TRBD1. This CDR3 has 14 residues. V trimming: 10 bases; J trimming: 8 bases; junction bases outside the gene matches: 13. Germline assignment: CDR1 MNHNS and CDR2 SASEGT. DNA for the CDR3: TGTGCCATCTCGACAGGGCATGGCGGAGAAAAACTGTTTTTT. It yields the protein CAISTGHGGEKLFF.

The gene calls are TRBV20-1 and TRBJ2-5; 13 bases align to TRBD2. Trimming took 6 bases from V and 0 from J; bases not matched to a gene: 4. Germline assignment: CDR1 DFQATT and CDR2 SNEGSKA (reference sequence). The CDR3 spans 15 residues. The CDR3 DNA follows: TGCAGTGCCTTCGGACTAGCGGGGGACCAAGAGACCCAGTACTTC. Residues: CSAFGLAGDQETQYF.

The table lists this clonotype with a few counts. The rearrangement links TRBV2 to TRBJ1-2; no clear D. The V gene lost 4 bases and the J gene lost 4 bases, with 10 bases spanning the gap. The CDR3 has 13 residues. Germline V lookup: CDR1 SNHLY, CDR2 FYNNEI. CDR3 DNA sequence: TGTGCCAGCAGTGTCGGCGTAGCCTATGGCTACACCTTC. It codes for CASSVGVAYGYTF.

V is TRBV7-8 and J is TRBJ1-1; 8 bases are a match to TRBD1. Germline V gives CDR1 SGHVS, CDR2 FQNEAQ. The CDR3 consists of 18 residues. The V segment lost 5 bases and the J segment 1 base; nucleotides outside the gene matches: 15. CDR3 in amino acids: CASSRIGQGFSTNTEAFF. Here the CDR3 DNA reads TGTGCCAGCAGCCGGATTGGACAGGGCTTTAGTACGAACACTGAAGCTTTCTTT.

The J gene is TRBJ2-5, the V gene TRBV6-2 or TRBV6-3; TRBD1 aligns across 7 bases. Germline CDR1 is MNHEY and CDR2 is SVGEGT. This CDR3 spans 17 amino acids. The ends lost 0 bases at V and 2 bases at J; junction bases unmatched: 9. The CDR3 nucleotides are TGTGCCAGCAGTTACTCCCCCGGGACAGAAAATCAAGAGACCCAGTACTTC. Its translation: CASSYSPGTENQETQYF.

This rearrangement joins TRBV11-2 to TRBJ2-5, with D unresolved. The CDR3 is made up of 14 amino acids. V dropped 4 bases and J dropped 2 bases, with 11 bases sitting between them. CDR1 SGHAT and CDR2 FQNNGV come from the germline V gene. The CDR3 region is CASSWAGAQETQYF. In nucleotides, the CDR3 is TGTGCCAGCAGCTGGGCAGGTGCACAAGAGACCCAGTACTTC.

The V call is TRBV2, the J call TRBJ2-7, with 10 bases aligning to TRBD2. V trimming: 10 bases; J trimming: 3 bases; junction bases outside the gene matches: 3. In germline, CDR1 is SNHLY, CDR2 FYNNEI. The CDR3 runs to 12 residues. The CDR3 DNA reads as TGTGCCACCAGGACTAGCGGCTACGAGCAGTACTTC. It specifies CATRTSGYEQYF.

This chain connects TRBV20-1 to TRBJ1-1; 12 bases line up with TRBD1. The CDR3 has 15 amino acids. V was clipped by 4 bases and J by 5 bases; unmatched bases: 8. Germline CDR1 reads DFQATT; CDR2 reads SNEGSKA (reference sequence). The CDR3 sequence is CSANKGTGGGTEAFF. The CDR3 coding sequence is TGCAGTGCTAACAAGGGGACAGGGGGCGGGACTGAAGCTTTCTTT.

This rearrangement joins TRBV7-8 to TRBJ2-2, with D unclear. The CDR3 totals 12 residues. Trimming cost V 4 bases and J 8 bases, with 8 bases left between them. The germline V gene encodes CDR1 SGHVS and CDR2 FQNEAQ. CDR3 sequence reads: CASSSAVGELFF. CDR3 nucleotides: TGTGCCAGCAGCTCCGCGGTGGGGGAGCTGTTTTTT.

This clonotype was observed a few times. CDR3 DNA sequence: TGTGCCATCAGACCGGGACAGGGGCCGACTAACTATGGCTACACCTTC. The encoded protein is CAIRPGQGPTNYGYTF. This chain joins TRBV10-3 and TRBJ1-2, with 10 nucleotides matching TRBD1. V was clipped by 6 bases and J by 0 bases; unmatched bases: 7. CDR1 and CDR2 from the germline V gene are ENHRY and SYGVKD. The CDR3 has 16 residues.

The V call is TRBV25-1, the J call TRBJ1-5, with D possibly TRBD1 on 6 matching bases. This CDR3 has 13 amino acids. V was trimmed by 1 base and J by 9 bases, leaving 10 bases between them. Germline CDR1 and CDR2: MGHDK and SYGVNS. CDR3 nucleotide sequence: TGTGCCAGCAGTGAATGGGGGGCTGCGCCCCAGCATTTT. This codes for CASSEWGAAPQHF.